This T cell receptor beta chain came from a study of early stage breast cancer tumors. Study at large: ER+/PR+/HER2- status applied to about 70% of the 16 invasive breast tumors.

Trimming removed 5 bases from V and 1 base from J, with 3 bases in between. This CDR3 is 12 amino acids long. Germline loops: CDR1 SEHNR, CDR2 FQNEAQ (reference sequence). Normal breast often needed about 100-300 mg of tissue for enough DNA. Sequenced by immunoSEQ multiplex PCR; TCRdb stores in-frame clones only, minus some. The sample consists of 9,500 to 10,000 clones, roughly 79% of them appearing once. What was sequenced was normal breast tissue next to the tumor. The rearrangement links TRBV7-9 to TRBJ2-1; D not resolved. This TCR was recovered from a person aged 35 to 50 with breast cancer. The CDR3 sequence: CASSGSYNEQFF. The CDR3 DNA reads as TGTGCCAGCAGCGGATCCTACAATGAGCAGTTCTTC.